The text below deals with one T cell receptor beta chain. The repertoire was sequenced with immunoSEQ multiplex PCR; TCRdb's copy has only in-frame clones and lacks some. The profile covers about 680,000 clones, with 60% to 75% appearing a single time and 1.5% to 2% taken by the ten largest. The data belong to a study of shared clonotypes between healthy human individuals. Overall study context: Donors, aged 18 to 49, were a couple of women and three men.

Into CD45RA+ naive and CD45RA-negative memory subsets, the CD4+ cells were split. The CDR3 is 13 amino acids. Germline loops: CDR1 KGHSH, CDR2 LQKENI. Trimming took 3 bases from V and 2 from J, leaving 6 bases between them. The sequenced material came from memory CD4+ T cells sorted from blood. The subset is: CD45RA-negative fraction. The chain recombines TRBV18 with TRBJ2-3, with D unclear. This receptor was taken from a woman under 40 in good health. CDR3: CASSPGFTDTQYF. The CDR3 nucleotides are TGTGCCAGCTCACCGGGATTCACAGATACGCAGTATTTT.